The clone carrying this T cell receptor (beta chain) was seen a few times. Antigen: not known. The junction shows a germline mismatch at one end, possibly a read error. The germline gives CDR1 SGHRS, CDR2 YFSETQ. The length of the CDR3 is 13 residues. The data originate from a study of post-analysis software for immune sequencing data. Whole-study results and caveats: The study found significantly lower normalized Chao1 diversity in multiple sclerosis patients than in controls. Those samples that were prepared in the same batch co-clustered strongly by F measure. A few TRBV segments were significantly more frequent in patients than in controls. TRBV5-6, TRBV5-1 and TRBV20-1 were among these segments.

TCR beta cDNA libraries included unique molecular identifiers. TCRdb used MiXCR to reprocess the PCR reads, holding one entry per CDR3 protein. The table has about 820,000 distinct CDR3 sequences, about 57% seen once. This receptor was taken from a girl aged 10 to 17 with multiple sclerosis. Sequencing input: blood. The rearrangement joins TRBV5-1 to TRBJ1-5, with a possible D match to TRBD1 (5 bases). CDR3 coding DNA: TGTGCCAGCAGCTTAGGGGATAATCAGCCCCAGCATTTT. Translation: CASSLGDNQPQHF.